The rows below give T cell receptor beta chains drawn from one sample of a study of cytomegalovirus exposure and HLA in healthy donors. TCRdb keeps only in-frame clones here, not all; method: immunoSEQ multiplex PCR. Here the sample spans about 110,000 clones, 73% being singletons. The sequenced sample consisted of PBMCs. The receptor source for this set is a man aged 35 to 55 in good health and CMV-seronegative. CDR3s include the opening cysteine and the closing phenylalanine or tryptophan. D genes are given only for firm matches. Size is stated for part of the rows, as once, few or many counts, or as a class when the clone is expanded.

CDR3: CASSIPQAKTQYF
DNA: TGTGCCAGTAGTATCCCGCAGGCCAAGACCCAGTACTTC
size: -
V: TRBV19
J: TRBJ2-5
D: -

CDR3: CASSLTGTETQYF
DNA: TGTGCCAGCAGCTTAACAGGGACAGAGACCCAGTACTTC
size: -
V: TRBV11-2
J: TRBJ2-5
D: -

CDR3: CASSPGQDYNEQFF
DNA: TGTGCCAGCAGCCCCGGACAGGACTACAATGAGCAGTTCTTC
size: -
V: TRBV6-6
J: TRBJ2-1
D: TRBD1

CDR3: CARQGSDNSPLHF
DNA: TGTGCCAGGCAGGGGTCGGATAATTCACCCCTCCACTTT
size: few
V: TRBV30
J: TRBJ1-6
D: -

CDR3: CASSPPGDGYTF
DNA: TGTGCCAGCAGCCCCCCAGGGGATGGCTACACCTTC
size: -
V: TRBV7-9
J: TRBJ1-2
D: -

CDR3: CASSLGRGSYEQYF
DNA: TGTGCCAGCAGCTTAGGCCGGGGGTCCTACGAGCAGTACTTC
size: -
V: TRBV13
J: TRBJ2-7
D: -

CDR3: CASRTGGLGDYEQYF
DNA: TGTGCCAGCAGGACAGGGGGACTAGGTGACTACGAGCAGTACTTC
size: -
V: TRBV5-4
J: TRBJ2-7
D: -

CDR3: CASSQGGAGGNTGELFF
DNA: TGTGCCAGCAGCCAAGGAGGGGCGGGGGGGAACACCGGGGAGCTGTTTTTT
size: -
V: TRBV14
J: TRBJ2-2
D: TRBD2

CDR3: CASSFRDTVGEQFF
DNA: TGTGCCAGCAGTTTCCGGGACACGGTTGGTGAGCAGTTCTTC
size: -
V: TRBV28
J: TRBJ2-1
D: -

CDR3: CASSHTPPTEAFF
DNA: TGTGCCAGCAGCCACACACCCCCCACTGAAGCTTTCTTT
size: -
V: TRBV14
J: TRBJ1-1
D: -

CDR3: CSSRQGNEQFF
DNA: TGCAGTTCAAGACAGGGGAATGAGCAGTTCTTC
size: -
V: TRBV20-1
J: TRBJ2-1
D: TRBD1

CDR3: CASSPELGPSTDTQYF
DNA: TGTGCCAGCAGCCCTGAGCTGGGCCCCAGCACAGATACGCAGTATTTT
size: once
V: TRBV7-6
J: TRBJ2-3
D: -

CDR3: CASSAGSSSYNSPLHF
DNA: TGCGCCAGCAGCGCCGGCTCTAGCTCCTATAATTCACCCCTCCACTTT
size: -
V: TRBV4-3
J: TRBJ1-6
D: -

CDR3: CASSINSQSNQPQHF
DNA: TGTGCCAGTAGTATTAATTCGCAGAGCAATCAGCCCCAGCATTTT
size: few
V: TRBV19
J: TRBJ1-5
D: -

CDR3: CASSSRQYGYTF
DNA: TGTGCCAGCAGTTCCCGACAGTATGGCTACACCTTC
size: -
V: TRBV6-6
J: TRBJ1-2
D: -

CDR3: CASSYSFQSGGYNEQFF
DNA: TGTGCCAGCAGTTACTCGTTCCAGAGCGGGGGGTACAATGAGCAGTTCTTC
size: -
V: TRBV6-7
J: TRBJ2-1
D: TRBD2

CDR3: CASSLRAGDLGGYNEQFF
DNA: TGTGCCAGCAGTTTGCGAGCGGGGGACCTCGGCGGCTACAATGAGCAGTTCTTC
size: -
V: TRBV25-1
J: TRBJ2-1
D: TRBD2

CDR3: CSVEASRDRGWYEQYF
DNA: TGCAGCGTTGAAGCATCCCGGGACAGGGGTTGGTACGAGCAGTACTTC
size: -
V: TRBV29-1
J: TRBJ2-7
D: TRBD1

CDR3: CASNTGEYGNEQFF
DNA: TGTGCCAGCAACACAGGGGAGTACGGTAATGAGCAGTTCTTC
size: -
V: TRBV6-6
J: TRBJ2-1
D: TRBD1

CDR3: CASSFNEGTNEKLFF
DNA: TGTGCCAGTAGTTTCAATGAGGGAACTAATGAAAAACTGTTTTTT
size: few
V: TRBV19
J: TRBJ1-4
D: -

CDR3: CASSRLVGIDNEQFF
DNA: TGTGCCAGCAGTCGCCTAGTAGGAATCGACAATGAGCAGTTCTTC
size: -
V: TRBV2
J: TRBJ2-1
D: -

CDR3: CASRPRNGREQYF
DNA: TGTGCCAGCAGGCCACGTAATGGGCGCGAGCAGTACTTC
size: -
V: TRBV6-5
J: TRBJ2-7
D: -

CDR3: CASQADSSYNEQFF
DNA: TGTGCCAGTCAGGCGGACAGCTCCTACAATGAGCAGTTCTTC
size: -
V: TRBV6-5
J: TRBJ2-1
D: -

CDR3: CASSLGRNEQFF
DNA: TGTGCCAGCAGCTTAGGGCGGAATGAGCAGTTCTTC
size: -
V: TRBV11-2
J: TRBJ2-1
D: -

CDR3: CASRWGQGGRNSPLHF
DNA: TGTGCCAGCAGGTGGGGACAGGGAGGACGAAATTCACCCCTCCACTTT
size: -
V: TRBV7-9
J: TRBJ1-6
D: TRBD1

CDR3: CASSLGHNSPLHF
DNA: TGTGCCAGCAGCTTAGGACACAATTCACCCCTCCACTTT
size: once
V: TRBV5-6
J: TRBJ1-6
D: -

CDR3: CASSLDRGGQPQHF
DNA: TGCGCCAGCAGCTTGGACAGGGGGGGACAGCCCCAGCATTTT
size: -
V: TRBV5-1
J: TRBJ1-5
D: TRBD1

CDR3: CASSATSDNEQFF
DNA: TGTGCCAGCAGCGCGACTAGCGACAATGAGCAGTTCTTC
size: -
V: TRBV13
J: TRBJ2-1
D: TRBD2

CDR3: CASSYRGIGYGYTF
DNA: TGTGCCAGCAGTTACAGGGGAATCGGGTATGGCTACACCTTC
size: -
V: TRBV28
J: TRBJ1-2
D: TRBD1

CDR3: CATRAGGTSTDTQYF
DNA: TGTGCCACCAGAGCGGGGGGGACTAGCACAGATACGCAGTATTTT
size: -
V: TRBV15
J: TRBJ2-3
D: TRBD2

CDR3: CASSQELAGSAGDTQYF
DNA: TGTGCCAGCAGCCAAGAACTAGCGGGGTCAGCTGGGGATACGCAGTATTTT
size: few
V: TRBV4-2
J: TRBJ2-3
D: TRBD2

CDR3: CASRVSYEQYF
DNA: TGTGCCAGCAGGGTATCCTACGAGCAGTACTTC
size: -
V: TRBV28
J: TRBJ2-7
D: -

CDR3: CASSISRGHYEQYF
DNA: TGTGCCAGTAGTATCTCCAGGGGGCACTACGAGCAGTACTTC
size: -
V: TRBV19
J: TRBJ2-7
D: TRBD1

CDR3: CASSSGQGLIF
DNA: TGTGCCAGTAGTTCCGGACAGGGCCTCATCTTC
size: once
V: TRBV19
J: TRBJ2-1
D: TRBD1

CDR3: CASSLPGVETQYF
DNA: TGTGCCAGCAGCTTGCCCGGGGTCGAGACCCAGTACTTC
size: -
V: TRBV5-6
J: TRBJ2-5
D: -

CDR3: CASRRQLSGEEAFF
DNA: TGTGCCAGCAGACGACAGTTGTCCGGAGAAGAAGCTTTCTTT
size: -
V: TRBV2
J: TRBJ1-1
D: -

CDR3: CASSFGGGHTGELFF
DNA: TGCGCCAGCAGCTTTGGAGGAGGGCACACCGGGGAGCTGTTTTTT
size: -
V: TRBV5-1
J: TRBJ2-2
D: -

CDR3: CASSLLSSTGANVLTF
DNA: TGTGCCAGCAGCTTGTTGTCTAGTACTGGGGCCAACGTCCTGACTTTC
size: few
V: TRBV5-6
J: TRBJ2-6
D: -

CDR3: CASSQDRGGRQPQHF
DNA: TGCGCCAGCAGCCAAGATCGAGGGGGACGTCAGCCCCAGCATTTT
size: few
V: TRBV4-3
J: TRBJ1-5
D: -

CDR3: CASSLYKGAHTEAFF
DNA: TGTGCCAGCAGCTTGTATAAGGGGGCGCACACTGAAGCTTTCTTT
size: -
V: TRBV5-8
J: TRBJ1-1
D: TRBD1

CDR3: CASSPGQVNTEAFF
DNA: TGTGCCAGCAGTCCGGGACAAGTGAACACTGAAGCTTTCTTT
size: -
V: TRBV27
J: TRBJ1-1
D: -

CDR3: CASSESHRGYEQYF
DNA: TGTGCCAGCAGTGAATCTCACAGGGGTTACGAGCAGTACTTC
size: -
V: TRBV25-1
J: TRBJ2-7
D: TRBD1

CDR3: CASSQAGINTGELFF
DNA: TGTGCCAGCAGCCAAGCCGGGATTAACACCGGGGAGCTGTTTTTT
size: few
V: TRBV7-9
J: TRBJ2-2
D: -

CDR3: CASSFLAGGHTGELFF
DNA: TGTGCCAGCAGCTTTTTAGCGGGGGGGCACACCGGGGAGCTGTTTTTT
size: -
V: TRBV21-1
J: TRBJ2-2
D: -

CDR3: CASSSLGQGSNQPQHF
DNA: TGTGCCAGCAGCTCCCTCGGACAGGGTTCCAATCAGCCCCAGCATTTT
size: -
V: TRBV5-6
J: TRBJ1-5
D: TRBD1

CDR3: CASSLASGAYNEQFF
DNA: TGTGCCAGCAGCTTAGCTTCGGGGGCCTACAATGAGCAGTTCTTC
size: -
V: TRBV7-3
J: TRBJ2-1
D: -

CDR3: CASSQDDRGGNSPLHF
DNA: TGCGCCAGCAGCCAGGACGACAGGGGGGGGAATTCACCCCTCCACTTT
size: few
V: TRBV4-1
J: TRBJ1-6
D: TRBD1

CDR3: CATSIGLGQETQYF
DNA: TGTGCCACCAGCATCGGCCTAGGCCAAGAGACCCAGTACTTC
size: -
V: TRBV15
J: TRBJ2-5
D: -